The clone carrying this T cell receptor beta chain was seen once. This sample was included in a study of shared clonotypes between healthy human individuals. V lost 7 bases to trimming and J lost 1 base, with 13 bases between them. This CDR3 has 13 amino acids. Germline values: CDR1 SQVTM, CDR2 ANQGSEA. Method: immunoSEQ multiplex PCR; TCRdb's copy keeps in-frame clones and lacks some. The data contain about 1.5 million clones, more than 95% of them singletons. The receptor comes from a man aged 30 to 39 in good health. Sequenced sample: naive CD4+ T cells sorted from blood. Subset in this sample: CD45RA+ positively selected. V and J are TRBV29-1 and TRBJ1-1, with D possibly being TRBD1 (6 bases). The CDR3 DNA reads as TGCAGCGCCTCAAGGGGGGGGAACACTGAAGCTTTCTTT. It specifies CSASRGGNTEAFF. The full variable domain, completed using reference TRBV29-1 and TRBJ1-1, is SAVISQKPSRDICQRGTSLTIQCQVDSQVTMMFWYRQQPGQSLTLIATANQGSEATYESGFVIDKFPISRPNLTFSTLTVSNMSPEDSSIYLCSASRGGNTEAFFGQGTRLTVV.